Sequencing of this TCR beta chain was carried out in a study of T cell repertoires in aging, cancer and after chemotherapy. Germline assignment: CDR1 DFQATT and CDR2 SNEGSKA (reference sequence). CDR3 size: 13 residues. V gave up 6 bases and J gave up 4 bases; unmatched junction bases: 4. Study-wide results and limits: In cancer patients, declining TCR diversity with age involved lost richness and lost evenness. These repertoire data do not allow conclusions about immunological memory after chemotherapy.

Peripheral blood genomic DNA, not sorted cells or RNA, was the template. In its sample, this clonotype is medium-sized (0.01 to 0.1%). Its specificity is unknown. TRB rearrangements spanning V, D and J were amplified using mixed TRB-A/B primers. TCRdb reprocessed the multiplex PCR reads with MiXCR, giving one entry per CDR3 protein. The sample yields 2,000 or so distinct CDR3 sequences, roughly a sixth seen once. The material sequenced was blood. This TCR came from a human donor with a solid tumor. V usage is TRBV20-1 and J usage is TRBJ1-5; 9 bases align to TRBD1. CDR3 loop: CSATTGGNQPQHF. DNA of the CDR3: TGCAGTGCGACGACAGGGGGAAATCAGCCCCAGCATTTT.